This T cell receptor beta chain was identified in a study of shared clonotypes between healthy human individuals. Broader study findings: Estimated richness was generally greater in naive than memory subsets. With a handful of donors compared, around 5% of naive CD4 clonotypes were shared.

The germline CDR1 and CDR2 sequences are SGHTA and FQGNSA. V gave up 3 bases and J gave up 8 bases, with 11 bases separating them. The CDR3 consists of 13 residues. With regard to this clone: What it recognizes is unknown.

Generated by immunoSEQ multiplex PCR, the TCRdb table keeps only in-frame clones and is missing some. Of around 600,000 clones detected, approximately 97% appear once; the ten largest clones hold around 0.06%. The rearrangement joins TRBV7-2 to TRBJ1-5; a possible D gene is TRBD1 (5 bases). The source is a woman in her 30s in good health. Source material: naive CD4+ T cells sorted from blood. As for subset: CD45RA+ positively selected. This chain's CDR3 is CASSLGGSKPQHF. CDR3 in DNA: TGTGCCAGCAGCTTGGGGGGTAGCAAGCCCCAGCATTTT.